This passage covers 9 T cell receptor beta chains from one sample sequenced in a study of hypomethylating agent response in myelodysplastic syndrome. Profiled with immunoSEQ multiplex PCR; TCRdb holds only in-frame clones, not every one. The sample includes thousands of clones, 75% to 90% of them seen just once. Sequences were derived from bone marrow, sampled before or after starting hypomethylating agent treatment for myelodysplastic syndrome (not recorded which). These receptors were taken from a human donor with myelodysplastic syndrome.

The rearrangement links TRBV9 to TRBJ2-3; TRBD2 matches at 8 bases. Losses at the gene ends were 0 bases for V and 3 bases for J; bases not matched to a gene: 6. Germline CDR1 SGDLS, CDR2 YYNGEE. The CDR3 consists of 16 residues. The CDR3 DNA reads as TGTGCCAGCAGCGTAGGGGTAGCGGGGTTGACAGATACGCAGTATTTT. The encoded protein is CASSVGVAGLTDTQYF.

The chain carries TRBV7-2 and TRBJ1-1, with TRBD1 identical over 7 bases. Per germline, CDR1 SGHTA and CDR2 FQGNSA. V was pared by 4 bases and J by 3 bases, with 14 bases of the junction left unmatched. CDR3 length: 17 residues. The DNA for the CDR3 is TGTGCCAGCAGCTCGTTGGCTGGACAGGCCAGGGACACTGAAGCTTTCTTT. Translated: CASSSLAGQARDTEAFF.

The rearrangement joins TRBV15 to TRBJ1-2; 8 positions agree with TRBD1. This CDR3 region has 15 residues. CDR1 and CDR2 from the germline V gene are LNHNV and YYDKDF (reference sequence). The J segment lost 4 bases and the V segment lost 5 bases, leaving 9 bases of the junction unmatched. CDR3 sequence reads: CATSLSTGGAYGYTF. The CDR3 DNA sequence: TGTGCCACCAGCCTATCTACAGGGGGTGCCTATGGCTACACCTTC.

This clone was counted between two and nine times. The chain combines TRBV10-2 with TRBJ1-5, with D unclear. Germline CDR1 reads WSHSY; CDR2 reads SAAADI. With 2 bases removed from V and 5 bases from J, the gap between germline ends came to 4 bases. The CDR3 length is 12 residues. The CDR3 sequence is CASSEVYQPQHF. In DNA, the CDR3 is TGCGCCAGCAGTGAGGTTTATCAGCCCCAGCATTTT.

The rearrangement links TRBV7-2 to TRBJ2-3; D is ambiguous. CDR3 length equals 13 residues. Germline CDR1 and CDR2: SGHTA and FQGNSA. V lost 1 base and J lost 6, with 8 bases in between. CDR3 sequence reads: CASSLGWRDTQYF. CDR3 bases: TGTGCCAGCAGCTTAGGCTGGCGGGATACGCAGTATTTT.

The chain joins TRBV6-6 to TRBJ1-1, with D perhaps matching TRBD1 (6 bases). V was trimmed by 5 bases and J by 5 bases, leaving 12 bases between them. The CDR3 consists of 13 residues. The germline V gene encodes CDR1 MNHNY and CDR2 SVGAGI (reference sequence). CDR3 in amino acids: CASSAGVQTEAFF. As DNA, the CDR3 is TGTGCCAGCAGTGCAGGGGTACAAACTGAAGCTTTCTTT.

In DNA form, the CDR3 reads TGTGCCAGCAGCTTAGAATTCTCCCGGGAGGGAGCCAAAAACATTCAGTACTTC. Its translation is CASSLEFSREGAKNIQYF. The chain employs TRBV7-8 and TRBJ2-4; 8 nucleotides agree with TRBD2. The CDR3 has 18 residues. Trimming cost V 1 base and J 0 bases; bases outside gene matches: 8. The germline V gene encodes CDR1 SGHVS and CDR2 FQNEAQ.

J is TRBJ1-2 and V is TRBV15; D perhaps matches TRBD1 (5 bases). This CDR3 contains 13 residues. Trimming pared 1 base from V and 2 bases from J, leaving 5 bases between. The germline gives CDR1 LNHNV, CDR2 YYDKDF (reference sequence). The CDR3 DNA follows: TGTGCCACCAGCAGAGCAGGGAACTATGGCTACACCTTC. Translated, it gives CATSRAGNYGYTF.

This chain connects TRBV2 to TRBJ1-4; tentative D call: TRBD1 (5 bases). With 5 bases removed from V and 5 bases from J, the gap between germline ends came to 15 bases. This CDR3 is built from 15 residues. The germline CDR1 and CDR2 sequences are SNHLY and FYNNEI. CDR3 loop: CASSYERGKNEKLFF. For the CDR3, the DNA is TGTGCCAGCAGTTACGAGAGGGGAAAGAATGAAAAACTGTTTTTT.